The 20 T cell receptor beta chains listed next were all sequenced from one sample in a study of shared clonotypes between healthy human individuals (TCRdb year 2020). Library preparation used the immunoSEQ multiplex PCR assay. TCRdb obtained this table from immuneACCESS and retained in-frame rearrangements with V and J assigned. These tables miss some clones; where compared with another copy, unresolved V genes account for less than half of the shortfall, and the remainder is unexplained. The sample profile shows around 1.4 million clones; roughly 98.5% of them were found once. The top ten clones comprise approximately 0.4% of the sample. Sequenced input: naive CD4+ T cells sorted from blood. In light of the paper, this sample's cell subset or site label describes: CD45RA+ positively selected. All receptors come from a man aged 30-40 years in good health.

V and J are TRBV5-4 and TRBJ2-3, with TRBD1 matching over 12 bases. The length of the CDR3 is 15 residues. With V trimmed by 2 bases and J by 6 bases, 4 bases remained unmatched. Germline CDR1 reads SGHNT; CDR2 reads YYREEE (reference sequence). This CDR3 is CASSFGTGGFDTQYF. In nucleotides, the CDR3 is TGTGCCAGCAGCTTCGGGACAGGGGGCTTCGATACGCAGTATTTT.

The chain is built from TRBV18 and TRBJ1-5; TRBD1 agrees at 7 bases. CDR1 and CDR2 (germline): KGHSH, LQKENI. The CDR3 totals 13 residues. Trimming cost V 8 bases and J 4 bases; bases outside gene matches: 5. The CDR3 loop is CASRGQNNQPQHF. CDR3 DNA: TGTGCCAGCCGGGGACAGAATAATCAGCCCCAGCATTTT.

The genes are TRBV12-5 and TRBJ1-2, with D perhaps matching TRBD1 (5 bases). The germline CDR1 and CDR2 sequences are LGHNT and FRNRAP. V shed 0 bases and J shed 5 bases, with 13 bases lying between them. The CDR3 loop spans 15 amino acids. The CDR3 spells CASGLVAGTVYGYTF. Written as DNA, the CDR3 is TGTGCTAGTGGTTTGGTCGCCGGGACGGTTTATGGCTACACCTTC.

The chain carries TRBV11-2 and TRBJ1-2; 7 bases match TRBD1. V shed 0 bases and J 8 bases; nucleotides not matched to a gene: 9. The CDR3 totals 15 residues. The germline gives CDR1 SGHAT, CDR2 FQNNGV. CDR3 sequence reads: CASSLEGLGGSGYTF. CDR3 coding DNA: TGTGCCAGCAGCTTAGAAGGCCTAGGGGGCTCCGGCTACACCTTC.

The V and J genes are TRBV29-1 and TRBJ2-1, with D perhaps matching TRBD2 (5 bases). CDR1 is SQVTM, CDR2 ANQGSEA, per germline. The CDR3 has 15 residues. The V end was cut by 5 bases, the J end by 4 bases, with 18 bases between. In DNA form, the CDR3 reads TGCAGCGTTCGTCCCCTTCTAGCAAAGTACAATGAGCAGTTCTTC. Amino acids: CSVRPLLAKYNEQFF.

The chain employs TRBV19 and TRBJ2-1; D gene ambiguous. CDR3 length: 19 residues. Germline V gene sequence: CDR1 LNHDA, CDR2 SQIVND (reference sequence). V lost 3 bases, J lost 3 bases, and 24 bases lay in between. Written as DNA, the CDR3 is TGTGCCAGTAGTATTTCGTTCCCCACGGTGCTAGTGGACTACAATGAGCAGTTCTTC. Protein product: CASSISFPTVLVDYNEQFF.

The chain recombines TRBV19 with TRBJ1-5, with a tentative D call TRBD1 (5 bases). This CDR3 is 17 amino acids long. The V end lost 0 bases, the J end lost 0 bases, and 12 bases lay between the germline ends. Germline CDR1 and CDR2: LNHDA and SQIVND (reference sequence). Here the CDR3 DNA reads TGTGCCAGTAGTATAGATCTCGCCGGACATAGCAATCAGCCCCAGCATTTT. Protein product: CASSIDLAGHSNQPQHF.

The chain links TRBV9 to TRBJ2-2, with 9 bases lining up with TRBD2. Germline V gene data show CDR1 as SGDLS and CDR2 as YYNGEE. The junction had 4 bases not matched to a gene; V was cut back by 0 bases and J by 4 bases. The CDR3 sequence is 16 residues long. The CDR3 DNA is TGTGCCAGCAGCGTAGTAGCGGGAGAGCGCACCGGGGAGCTGTTTTTT. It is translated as CASSVVAGERTGELFF.

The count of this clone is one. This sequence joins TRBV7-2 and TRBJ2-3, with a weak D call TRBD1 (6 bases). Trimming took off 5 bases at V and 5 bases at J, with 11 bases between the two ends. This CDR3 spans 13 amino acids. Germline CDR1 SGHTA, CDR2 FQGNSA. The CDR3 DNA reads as TGTGCCAGCAGCAGAAAAGGGGGAGATACGCAGTATTTT. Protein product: CASSRKGGDTQYF.

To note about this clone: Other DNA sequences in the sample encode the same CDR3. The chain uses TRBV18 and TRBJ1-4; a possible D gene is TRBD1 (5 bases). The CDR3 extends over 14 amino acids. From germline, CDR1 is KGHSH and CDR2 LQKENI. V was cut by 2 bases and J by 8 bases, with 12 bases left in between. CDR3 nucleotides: TGTGCCAGCTCACCAGGGCAGGGAGAAGAAAAACTGTTTTTT. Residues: CASSPGQGEEKLFF.

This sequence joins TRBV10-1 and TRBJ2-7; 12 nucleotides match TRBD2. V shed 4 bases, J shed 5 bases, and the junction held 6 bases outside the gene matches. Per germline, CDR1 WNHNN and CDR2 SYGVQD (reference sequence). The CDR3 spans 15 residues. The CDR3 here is CASSGRLAGVHEQYF. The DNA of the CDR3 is TGCGCCAGCAGTGGCCGACTAGCGGGAGTCCACGAGCAGTACTTC.

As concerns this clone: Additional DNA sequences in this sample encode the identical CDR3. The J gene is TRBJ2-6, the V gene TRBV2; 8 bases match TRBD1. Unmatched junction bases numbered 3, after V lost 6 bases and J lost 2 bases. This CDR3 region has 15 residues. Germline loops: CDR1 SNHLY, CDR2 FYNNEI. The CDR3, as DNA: TGTGCCAGCAGCCTGGACAGGGCTGGGGCCAACGTCCTGACTTTC. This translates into CASSLDRAGANVLTF.

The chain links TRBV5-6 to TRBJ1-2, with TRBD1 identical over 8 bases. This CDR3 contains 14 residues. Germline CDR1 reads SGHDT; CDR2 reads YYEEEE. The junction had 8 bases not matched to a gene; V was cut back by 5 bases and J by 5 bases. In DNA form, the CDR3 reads TGTGCCAGCAGAACGGACAGGGTGACTTATGGCTACACCTTC. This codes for CASRTDRVTYGYTF.

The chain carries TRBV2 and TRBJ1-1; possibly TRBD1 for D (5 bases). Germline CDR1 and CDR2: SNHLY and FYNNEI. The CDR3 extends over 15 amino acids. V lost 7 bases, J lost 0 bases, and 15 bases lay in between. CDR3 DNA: TGTGCCAGCATAAAGGGGCACACAGTGAACACTGAAGCTTTCTTT. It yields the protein CASIKGHTVNTEAFF.

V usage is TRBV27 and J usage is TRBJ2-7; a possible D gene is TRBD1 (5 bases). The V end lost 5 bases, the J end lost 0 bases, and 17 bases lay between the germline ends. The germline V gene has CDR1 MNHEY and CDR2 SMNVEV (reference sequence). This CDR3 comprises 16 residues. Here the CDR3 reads CASSRTGAPSSYEQYF. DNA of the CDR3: TGTGCCAGCAGTAGAACAGGTGCCCCTAGCTCCTACGAGCAGTACTTC.

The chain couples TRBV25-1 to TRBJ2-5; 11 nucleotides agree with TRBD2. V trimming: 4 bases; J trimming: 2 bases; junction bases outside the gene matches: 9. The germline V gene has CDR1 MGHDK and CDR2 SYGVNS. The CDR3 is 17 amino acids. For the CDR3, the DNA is TGTGCCAGCAGTGCCTTAAGACTAGCGGGGAAACAAGAGACCCAGTACTTC. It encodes CASSALRLAGKQETQYF.

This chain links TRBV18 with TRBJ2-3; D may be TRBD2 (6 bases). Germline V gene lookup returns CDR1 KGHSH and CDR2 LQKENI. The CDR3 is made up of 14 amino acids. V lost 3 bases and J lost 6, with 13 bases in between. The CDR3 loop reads CASSPLGGSDTQYF. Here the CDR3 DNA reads TGTGCCAGCTCACCTCTTGGAGGGTCGGATACGCAGTATTTT. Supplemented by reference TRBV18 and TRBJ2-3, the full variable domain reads NAGVMQNPRHLVRRRGQEARLRCSPMKGHSHVYWYRQLPEEGLKFMVYLQKENIIDESGMPKERFSAEFPKEGPSILRIQQVVRGDSAAYFCASSPLGGSDTQYFGPGTRLTVL.

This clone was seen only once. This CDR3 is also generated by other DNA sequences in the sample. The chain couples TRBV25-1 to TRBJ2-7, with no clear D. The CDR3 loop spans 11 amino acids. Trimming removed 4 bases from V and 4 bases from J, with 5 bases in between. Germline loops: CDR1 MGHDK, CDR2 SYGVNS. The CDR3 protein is CASSVGYEQYF. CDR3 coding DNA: TGTGCCAGCAGTGTCGGATACGAGCAGTACTTC.

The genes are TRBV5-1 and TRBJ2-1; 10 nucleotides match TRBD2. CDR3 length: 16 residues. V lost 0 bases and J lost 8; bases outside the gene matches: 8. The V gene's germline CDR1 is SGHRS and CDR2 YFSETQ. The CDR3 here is CASSLGTRSGRYEQFF. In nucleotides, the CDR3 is TGCGCCAGCAGCTTGGGGACGCGTAGCGGGAGGTATGAGCAGTTCTTC.

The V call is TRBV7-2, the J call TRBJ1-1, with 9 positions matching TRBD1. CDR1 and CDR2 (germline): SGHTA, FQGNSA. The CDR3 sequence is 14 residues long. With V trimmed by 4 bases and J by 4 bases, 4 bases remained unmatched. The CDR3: CASSYRGRSTEAFF. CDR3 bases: TGTGCCAGCAGCTACAGGGGGCGTAGCACTGAAGCTTTCTTT.